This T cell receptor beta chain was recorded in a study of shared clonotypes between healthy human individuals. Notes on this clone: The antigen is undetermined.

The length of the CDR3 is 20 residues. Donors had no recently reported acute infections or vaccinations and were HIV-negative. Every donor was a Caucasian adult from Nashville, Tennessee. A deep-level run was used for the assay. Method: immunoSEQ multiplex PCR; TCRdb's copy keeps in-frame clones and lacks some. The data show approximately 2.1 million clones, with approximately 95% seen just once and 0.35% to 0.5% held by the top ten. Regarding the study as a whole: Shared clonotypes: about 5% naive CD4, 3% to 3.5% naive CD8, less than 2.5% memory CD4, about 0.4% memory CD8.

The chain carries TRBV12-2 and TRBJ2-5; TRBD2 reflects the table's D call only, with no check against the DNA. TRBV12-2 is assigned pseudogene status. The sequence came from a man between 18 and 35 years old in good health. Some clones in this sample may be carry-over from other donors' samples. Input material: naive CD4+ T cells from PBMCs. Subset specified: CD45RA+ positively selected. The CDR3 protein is CASRPHLDPGLAGGNETQYF. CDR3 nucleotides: TGTGCAAGTCGCCCGCACTTGGACCCGGGACTAGCGGGAGGGAACGAGACCCAGTACTTC.